Listed below are T cell receptor beta chains from one sample, sequenced in a study of T cell responses to AZD1222 COVID-19 vaccine. Clones were read by immunoSEQ multiplex PCR, and TCRdb kept only the in-frame ones, dropping some. Of 65,000 to 85,000 clones listed, more than 75% are singletons. The material was peripheral blood, obtained on day 0 of AZD1222 vaccination. These receptors originate from an adult in good health. CDR3s include the opening cysteine and the closing phenylalanine or tryptophan. The D gene is left open where the match is weak. Clone size is shown for a subset of rows, as once, few, many or a class of expanded clone.

clone size: NA; D gene: NA; V gene: TRBV18; J gene: TRBJ1-4; CDR3 DNA: TGTGCCAGCTCACCACAGGGTCGGGATGAAAAACTGTTTTTT; CDR3 protein: CASSPQGRDEKLFF
clone size: NA; D gene: NA; V gene: TRBV6-2/TRBV6-3; J gene: TRBJ1-5; CDR3 DNA: TGTGCCAGCAGTTTATGGAACAATCAGCCCCAGCATTTT; CDR3 protein: CASSLWNNQPQHF
clone size: NA; D gene: TRBD1; V gene: TRBV4-2; J gene: TRBJ2-7; CDR3 DNA: TGTGCCAGCAGCCCAGAGACAGGGTTCCAACAGTACTTC; CDR3 protein: CASSPETGFQQYF
clone size: NA; D gene: NA; V gene: TRBV21-1; J gene: TRBJ2-7; CDR3 DNA: TGTGCCAGCAGCAAAGAACCAACTTGGGGCGGAGGGGAGCAGTACTTC; CDR3 protein: CASSKEPTWGGGEQYF
clone size: NA; D gene: TRBD1; V gene: TRBV24-1; J gene: TRBJ1-1; CDR3 DNA: TGTGCCACAACAGGGGGTGGGAACACTGAAGCTTTCTTT; CDR3 protein: CATTGGGNTEAFF
clone size: NA; D gene: NA; V gene: TRBV4-2; J gene: TRBJ1-3; CDR3 DNA: TGTGCCAGCAGCCAAGAGAACTTGGGAAACACCATATATTTT; CDR3 protein: CASSQENLGNTIYF
clone size: NA; D gene: NA; V gene: TRBV6-2/TRBV6-3; J gene: TRBJ2-7; CDR3 DNA: TGTGCCAGCAGTCATTCAGCGCCATCGGACCGACCCTACGAGCAGTACTTC; CDR3 protein: CASSHSAPSDRPYEQYF
clone size: once; D gene: TRBD1; V gene: TRBV5-1; J gene: TRBJ1-2; CDR3 DNA: TGCGCCAGCAGCTTGTCCCTAAGACAGGGCGGCTATGGCTACACCTTC; CDR3 protein: CASSLSLRQGGYGYTF
clone size: NA; D gene: NA; V gene: TRBV7-3; J gene: TRBJ1-3; CDR3 DNA: TGTGCCAGCAGCTTACGGAGGGGCAGGGCTACTGGAAACACCATATATTTT; CDR3 protein: CASSLRRGRATGNTIYF
clone size: NA; D gene: TRBD1; V gene: TRBV7-9; J gene: TRBJ2-6; CDR3 DNA: TGTGCCAGCAGCGCGGGACAGGGCCTACTTTCTGGGGCCAACGTCCTGACTTTC; CDR3 protein: CASSAGQGLLSGANVLTF
clone size: NA; D gene: NA; V gene: TRBV6-1; J gene: TRBJ2-7; CDR3 DNA: TGTGCCAGCAGTGGCCTTATGGTAGGCGCCATCTACGAGCAGTACTTC; CDR3 protein: CASSGLMVGAIYEQYF
clone size: NA; D gene: TRBD1; V gene: TRBV7-2; J gene: TRBJ1-2; CDR3 DNA: TGTGCCAGCAGGAGACCCGGGACAGGGGGTACCTATGGCTACACCTTC; CDR3 protein: CASRRPGTGGTYGYTF
clone size: NA; D gene: TRBD1; V gene: TRBV9; J gene: TRBJ1-2; CDR3 DNA: TGTGCCAGCAGCCCCGGGACAGTCTATGGCTACACCTTC; CDR3 protein: CASSPGTVYGYTF
clone size: NA; D gene: TRBD1; V gene: TRBV4-2; J gene: TRBJ2-5; CDR3 DNA: TGTGCCAGCAGCCAACCCGGGACAGGGGGCGAGACCCAGTACTTC; CDR3 protein: CASSQPGTGGETQYF
clone size: NA; D gene: NA; V gene: TRBV6-5; J gene: TRBJ1-1; CDR3 DNA: TGTGCCAGCAGTTACCGGCCCACTGAAGCTTTCTTT; CDR3 protein: CASSYRPTEAFF
clone size: once; D gene: NA; V gene: TRBV4-1; J gene: TRBJ1-4; CDR3 DNA: TGCGCCAGCAGCCCAAACCGCGGGGATATTTATGAAAAACTGTTTTTT; CDR3 protein: CASSPNRGDIYEKLFF
clone size: NA; D gene: TRBD1; V gene: TRBV5-6; J gene: TRBJ2-4; CDR3 DNA: TGTGCCAGCAGCTTGTGGGGACCAGGGGGCGGCCAAAACATTCAGTACTTC; CDR3 protein: CASSLWGPGGGQNIQYF
clone size: NA; D gene: NA; V gene: TRBV23-1; J gene: TRBJ2-6; CDR3 DNA: TGCGCCAGCAGTCATCCGGGAGGGCCAGGGGGCTCGGTTGGGGCCAACGTCCTGACTTTC; CDR3 protein: CASSHPGGPGGSVGANVLTF
clone size: NA; D gene: TRBD1; V gene: TRBV5-5; J gene: TRBJ2-7; CDR3 DNA: TGTGCCAGCAGCTTGGGGACAGGGCTTTCCTACGAGCAGTACTTC; CDR3 protein: CASSLGTGLSYEQYF
clone size: NA; D gene: TRBD1; V gene: TRBV5-4; J gene: TRBJ2-7; CDR3 DNA: TGTGCCAGCAGCCCCCGGACAGGGCGCGAGCAGTACTTC; CDR3 protein: CASSPRTGREQYF
clone size: NA; D gene: NA; V gene: TRBV9; J gene: TRBJ1-4; CDR3 DNA: TGTGCCAGCAGCGCCGAGGCCCAAGCGCAGGAAAAACTGTTTTTT; CDR3 protein: CASSAEAQAQEKLFF
clone size: NA; D gene: TRBD1; V gene: TRBV20-1; J gene: TRBJ1-2; CDR3 DNA: TGCAGTGCTAGTTATGGGCAAGACAGGGGCGATGGCTACACCTTC; CDR3 protein: CSASYGQDRGDGYTF
clone size: NA; D gene: NA; V gene: TRBV18; J gene: TRBJ2-6; CDR3 DNA: TGTGCCAGCTCAGAGGGGCCACCTCCTAGCTCTGGGGCCAACGTCCTGACTTTC; CDR3 protein: CASSEGPPPSSGANVLTF
clone size: NA; D gene: NA; V gene: TRBV7-2; J gene: TRBJ2-2; CDR3 DNA: TGTGCCAGCAGAACTCCCCCCGGGGAGCTGTTTTTT; CDR3 protein: CASRTPPGELFF
clone size: NA; D gene: NA; V gene: TRBV7-9; J gene: TRBJ2-2; CDR3 DNA: TGTGCCAGCAGGGGGACGGTTCCCTCCGGGGAGCTGTTTTTT; CDR3 protein: CASRGTVPSGELFF
clone size: NA; D gene: NA; V gene: TRBV5-1; J gene: TRBJ2-7; CDR3 DNA: TGCGCCAGCAGCCAGGGATACGAGCAGTACTTC; CDR3 protein: CASSQGYEQYF
clone size: NA; D gene: NA; V gene: TRBV5-1; J gene: TRBJ2-7; CDR3 DNA: TGCGCCAGCAGCTCCCGGAGTTTGTGGTACTTC; CDR3 protein: CASSSRSLWYF
clone size: once; D gene: NA; V gene: TRBV5-4; J gene: TRBJ1-4; CDR3 DNA: TGTGCCAGCAGCTTGAAGAGGGGGGGTCGCTATGAAAAACTGTTTTTT; CDR3 protein: CASSLKRGGRYEKLFF
clone size: NA; D gene: TRBD2; V gene: TRBV10-3; J gene: TRBJ2-5; CDR3 DNA: TGTGCCATCAGTGAGTCGGGCGGGGGGCCGCAAGAGACCCAGTACTTC; CDR3 protein: CAISESGGGPQETQYF
clone size: NA; D gene: NA; V gene: TRBV27; J gene: TRBJ1-2; CDR3 DNA: TGTGCCAGCAGTTTGGGCAGGAATAGCGTCTACACCTTC; CDR3 protein: CASSLGRNSVYTF
clone size: NA; D gene: TRBD1; V gene: TRBV4-3; J gene: TRBJ1-6; CDR3 DNA: TGCGCCAGCAGCCAAGCCCCGGGACAGGGGAGCTCCTATAATTCACCCCTCCACTTT; CDR3 protein: CASSQAPGQGSSYNSPLHF
clone size: NA; D gene: TRBD1; V gene: TRBV29-1; J gene: TRBJ2-7; CDR3 DNA: TGCAGCGTTGAAGTGGACAGGGCCTACGAGCAGTACTTC; CDR3 protein: CSVEVDRAYEQYF
clone size: few; D gene: TRBD2; V gene: TRBV2; J gene: TRBJ2-2; CDR3 DNA: TGTGCCAGCAGAGCCCCAAGCGGGGGGGTTATCGGGGAGCTGTTTTTT; CDR3 protein: CASRAPSGGVIGELFF
clone size: NA; D gene: TRBD1; V gene: TRBV9; J gene: TRBJ2-3; CDR3 DNA: TGTGCCAGCAGCGGAACCGGGACAGGGGCCGCTGGTACGCAGTATTTT; CDR3 protein: CASSGTGTGAAGTQYF
clone size: once; D gene: NA; V gene: TRBV9; J gene: TRBJ1-1; CDR3 DNA: TGTGCCAGCAGCGGGCATCAGGGGTCGGGCACTGAAGCTTTCTTT; CDR3 protein: CASSGHQGSGTEAFF
clone size: few; D gene: NA; V gene: TRBV19; J gene: TRBJ1-2; CDR3 DNA: TGTGCCAGTGAAGGGACCGACATAGGTTATGGCTACACCTTC; CDR3 protein: CASEGTDIGYGYTF
clone size: NA; D gene: NA; V gene: TRBV27; J gene: TRBJ1-3; CDR3 DNA: TGTGCCAGCAGCTTTTCGGGCGACTCTGGAAACACCATATATTTT; CDR3 protein: CASSFSGDSGNTIYF
clone size: NA; D gene: NA; V gene: TRBV20-1; J gene: TRBJ1-2; CDR3 DNA: TGCAGTGTCTCTCTCACGGGTGGCTACACCTTC; CDR3 protein: CSVSLTGGYTF
clone size: few; D gene: TRBD1; V gene: TRBV25-1; J gene: TRBJ2-2; CDR3 DNA: TGTGCCAGCAGTGCTTTTGGGGGACAGGGGAAGATCGGGGAGCTGTTTTTT; CDR3 protein: CASSAFGGQGKIGELFF
clone size: few; D gene: NA; V gene: TRBV15; J gene: TRBJ1-1; CDR3 DNA: TGTGCCACCAGGGTTTCGGTCTACACTGAAGCTTTCTTT; CDR3 protein: CATRVSVYTEAFF
clone size: NA; D gene: NA; V gene: TRBV18; J gene: TRBJ1-2; CDR3 DNA: TGTGCCAGCTCACCACCGGACAGTAAAGGCTACACCTTC; CDR3 protein: CASSPPDSKGYTF
clone size: once; D gene: NA; V gene: TRBV7-3; J gene: TRBJ1-1; CDR3 DNA: TGTGCCAGCAGCCAGGGACGGGGAAACACTGAAGCTTTCTTT; CDR3 protein: CASSQGRGNTEAFF
clone size: NA; D gene: TRBD1; V gene: TRBV2; J gene: TRBJ1-2; CDR3 DNA: TGTGCCAGCAGTCCCGGACAGGGGGCAAAGTATGGCTACACCTTC; CDR3 protein: CASSPGQGAKYGYTF